This T cell receptor beta chain stems from a study of identical twins. Study conclusions and caveats: These conclusions were based on statistical analysis (cross-sectional, not following the same donors). Cord blood beta clonotypes present at high abundance carried fewer insertions; no such pattern appeared in memory repertoires.

In this sample, this clonotype turned up a few times. Its antigen is as yet unknown. Unique molecular identifiers were present on the cDNA, which also gained a universal primer site by template switching. TCRdb fed the 5' RACE reads into MiXCR, producing one record per CDR3 protein. This table holds 550,000 to 700,000 distinct CDR3 sequences, just under 10% found once. Trimming removed 0 bases from V and 1 base from J; junction bases left unmatched: 3. Germline CDR1 SQVTM, CDR2 ANQGSEA. The CDR3 extends over 14 amino acids. The sample also formed part of further work on yellow fever vaccine responses in identical twins.

The rearrangement joins TRBV29-1 to TRBJ2-7; 7 nucleotides align to TRBD1. Sequenced input: PBMCs. The TCR was taken from a woman aged 18-29 years in good health. CDR3: CSVEEDRLSYEQYF. The CDR3 region has the DNA TGCAGCGTTGAAGAGGACAGGTTGTCCTACGAGCAGTACTTC.